Each of the 24 T cell receptor beta chains below was sequenced from the same sample in a study of blood T cells in healthy people across ages. A sample-barcoded 5' primer and a J-beta primer mix were used in a second PCR of roughly 6 to 11 cycles. One entry per CDR3 protein, called by TCRdb with MiXCR from the 5' RACE reads. This table has about 730,000 distinct CDR3 sequences, roughly 47% appearing once. Sequenced: blood. The receptor set was obtained from a woman aged 55-70 years in good health.

This clonotype was counted ten times or more. This chain links TRBV4-2 with TRBJ2-7; D not resolved. The germline CDR1 and CDR2 sequences are LGHNA and YNFKEQ. The CDR3 loop spans 16 amino acids. Trimming pared 0 bases from V and 2 bases from J, leaving 14 bases between. CDR3 protein: CASSQDMAVRTYEQYF. Written as DNA, the CDR3 is TGTGCCAGCAGCCAAGATATGGCGGTACGAACCTACGAGCAGTACTTC.

In its sample, this clonotype was seen a few times. The chain couples TRBV5-5 to TRBJ2-3; TRBD2 matches 14 bases. The junction had 5 bases not matched to a gene; V was cut back by 4 bases and J by 4 bases. The CDR3 consists of 16 residues. Germline-derived CDR1 and CDR2 are SGHKS and YYEKEE (reference sequence). The CDR3 nucleotides read TGTGCCAGCAGCCAGGGACTAGCGGGAGTTGCAGATACGCAGTATTTT. Amino acids: CASSQGLAGVADTQYF.

On this clonotype itself: A junction end diverges from the germline sequence, so it may reflect a read error. V gene TRBV5-1 combines with J gene TRBJ2-2; 8 bases map to TRBD2. CDR1 is SGHRS, CDR2 YFSETQ, per germline. The CDR3 contains 14 residues. This CDR3 reads CTSSPGLASRELFF. The CDR3 nucleotides read TGCACCAGCAGCCCAGGACTAGCTTCGAGGGAGCTGTTTTTT.

The chain has TRBV20-1 and TRBJ2-3; possible D gene TRBD2, 6 bases. Looked up from germline, CDR1 is DFQATT and CDR2 is SNEGSKA (reference sequence). This CDR3 contains 14 residues. The V and J ends lost 7 bases and 5 bases respectively, with 19 bases between them. The CDR3 DNA reads TGCAGTGGGGCCTACGGAGGGGCGGGAGATACGCAGTATTTT. Residues: CSGAYGGAGDTQYF.

In this sample, this clonotype turned up a few times. The chain joins TRBV20-1 to TRBJ2-3; TRBD1 matches at 11 bases. CDR1 and CDR2 from the germline V gene are DFQATT and SNEGSKA (reference sequence). The CDR3 extends over 16 amino acids. The trim removed 0 bases at V and 1 base at J, leaving 3 bases unmatched. CDR3 DNA sequence: TGCAGTGCTAGAGACCCGGGACAGGGGGGCACAGATACGCAGTATTTT. Protein: CSARDPGQGGTDTQYF.

This clonotype was counted between two and nine times. The rearrangement uses TRBV6-2 or TRBV6-3 and TRBJ2-7; 12 bases are shared with TRBD2. Losses at the gene ends were 7 bases for V and 4 bases for J; bases not matched to a gene: 5. Germline V gene lookup returns CDR1 MNHEY and CDR2 SVGEGT. The length of the CDR3 is 14 residues. CDR3 bases: TGTGCCAGCACTAGACTAGCGGGAGCGTACGAGCAGTACTTC. Translated, it gives CASTRLAGAYEQYF.

A few counts support this clonotype. This rearrangement joins TRBV3-1 to TRBJ2-7; weak D call: TRBD1 (6 bases). Germline CDR1 LGHDT, CDR2 YNNKEL (reference sequence). The ends were cut back, 1 base at V and 3 bases at J, with 13 bases in the middle. There are 15 residues in the CDR3. This CDR3 reads CASSQVGDKGYEQYF. The CDR3 region has the DNA TGTGCCAGCAGCCAAGTCGGGGACAAGGGCTACGAGCAGTACTTC.

This clonotype was found a few times. The V gene is TRBV4-2, the J gene TRBJ1-4; D perhaps matches TRBD1 (5 bases). V gave up 1 base and J gave up 7 bases, with 13 bases separating them. Germline loops: CDR1 LGHNA, CDR2 YNFKEQ. The CDR3 consists of 15 residues. The CDR3 sequence: CASSQGSGMGEKLFF. In DNA form, the CDR3 reads TGTGCCAGCAGCCAAGGGTCAGGGATGGGTGAAAAACTGTTTTTT.

This clonotype came up many times. The V call is TRBV6-2 or TRBV6-3, the J call TRBJ2-6; the D gene is possibly TRBD1 (6 bases). V lost 6 bases to trimming and J lost 1 base, with 10 bases between them. The germline V gene encodes CDR1 MNHEY and CDR2 SVGEGT. CDR3 length equals 15 residues. CDR3 residues: CASSRGLSGANVLTF. CDR3 bases: TGTGCCAGCAGCAGGGGTTTATCTGGGGCCAACGTCCTGACTTTC.

The V gene is TRBV7-2, the J gene TRBJ2-7; 8 bases line up with TRBD2. J gave up 10 bases and V 2 bases, and 7 bases lay outside the gene matches. From germline, CDR1 is SGHTA and CDR2 FQGNSA. This CDR3 spans 13 amino acids. The CDR3 is CASSLREAGDQYF. The CDR3, as DNA: TGTGCCAGCAGCTTACGTGAAGCGGGGGATCAGTACTTC.

This clonotype was observed at least ten times. This chain links TRBV27 with TRBJ2-1; 11 bases match TRBD2. Germline CDR1 reads MNHEY; CDR2 reads SMNVEV (reference sequence). Trimming took 7 bases from V and 0 from J; bases not matched to a gene: 11. The CDR3 extends over 18 amino acids. CDR3 DNA: TGTGCCAGCATCCAACAGACTAGCGGGACTCTCTCCTACAATGAGCAGTTCTTC. Translation: CASIQQTSGTLSYNEQFF.

This clonotype was counted a few times. The genes are TRBV7-3 and TRBJ1-1; D remains ambiguous. This CDR3 region has 14 residues. In germline, CDR1 is SGHTA, CDR2 FQGTGA. The V gene lost 3 bases and the J gene lost 2 bases, with 10 bases spanning the gap. In DNA, the CDR3 is TGTGCCAGCAGCTTTCATGCGGGTAACACTGAAGCTTTCTTT. It translates to CASSFHAGNTEAFF.

This chain joins TRBV2 and TRBJ1-5; possibly TRBD1 for D (5 bases). This CDR3 comprises 13 residues. Deletions cut 4 bases from V and 6 bases from J, with 10 bases between. Germline CDR1 and CDR2: SNHLY and FYNNEI. The CDR3 sequence: CASSGFRGQPQHF. The DNA for the CDR3 is TGTGCCAGCAGTGGGTTTAGGGGTCAGCCCCAGCATTTT.

The chain recombines TRBV6-5 with TRBJ2-2; 9 bases are a match to TRBD1. Germline V gene data show CDR1 as MNHEY and CDR2 as SVGAGI. The V gene end was trimmed by 6 bases and the J gene end by 4 bases; junction bases not matched to a gene: 6. There are 15 residues in the CDR3. In nucleotides, the CDR3 is TGTGCCAGCAGAAGAGACAGGGGGTTCACCGGGGAGCTGTTTTTT. It codes for CASRRDRGFTGELFF.

In its sample, this clonotype was seen many times. This chain uses TRBV29-1 with TRBJ2-7, with D perhaps TRBD2 (6 bases). Trimming left V 7 bases short and J 1 base short, with 11 bases between. The CDR3 is 12 residues long. CDR1 is SQVTM, CDR2 ANQGSEA, per germline. CDR3 coding DNA: TGCAGCGCCGCGGAGGGGTCCTACGAGCAGTACTTC. This gives the protein CSAAEGSYEQYF.

This clonotype appeared once. This chain links TRBV5-1 with TRBJ2-5, with D tentatively TRBD2 (5 bases). The DNA end lines up better with TRBJ2-7; the J call may be wrong. Germline V gives CDR1 SGHRS, CDR2 YFSETQ. This CDR3 region has 16 residues. The CDR3 is CASSFAIFSDSYEQYF. CDR3 sequence (DNA): TGCGCCAGCAGCTTTGCCATCTTTAGCGACTCCTACGAGCAGTACTTC.

The gene calls are TRBV29-1 and TRBJ2-7; tentatively, D is TRBD2 (5 bases). There are 13 residues in the CDR3. V lost 0 bases to trimming and J lost 1 base, with 7 bases between them. Per the germline V gene, CDR1 is SQVTM and CDR2 is ANQGSEA. The CDR3 sequence: CSVEDRESYEQYF. In DNA, the CDR3 is TGCAGCGTTGAAGATCGGGAATCCTACGAGCAGTACTTC.

A few counts support this clonotype. The CDR3 sequence is CSASSGQRHEQYF. The CDR3 DNA sequence: TGCAGTGCTAGTTCCGGACAGCGACACGAGCAGTACTTC. This rearrangement joins TRBV20-1 to TRBJ2-7, with D tentatively TRBD1 (6 bases). Trimming left V 3 bases short and J 5 bases short, with 14 bases between. The CDR3 contains 13 residues. The germline V gene has CDR1 DFQATT and CDR2 SNEGSKA (reference sequence).

This clonotype has a count of ten or more. V usage is TRBV12-3 or TRBV12-4 and J usage is TRBJ2-7; D possibly corresponds to TRBD2 (6 bases). The CDR3 is made up of 13 amino acids. V gave up 6 bases and J gave up 7 bases, with 16 bases separating them. The CDR3 bases are TGTGCCAGCAGCACCGGGACTCGCTATGAGCAGTACTTC. Its translation: CASSTGTRYEQYF.

This clonotype was picked up a small number of times. The V call is TRBV27, the J call TRBJ2-7, with D hard to call. Germline-derived CDR1 and CDR2 are MNHEY and SMNVEV (reference sequence). The CDR3 length is 12 residues. V dropped 3 bases and J dropped 6 bases, with 9 bases sitting between them. The chain's CDR3 is CASSFFGREQYF. The DNA of the CDR3 is TGTGCCAGCAGTTTCTTTGGCCGCGAGCAGTACTTC.

As regards this clonotype: At one of its ends the junction is not consistent with the germline gene, which may arise from a read error. The chain employs TRBV6-1 and TRBJ2-3, with 9 bases aligning to TRBD1. The V gene's germline CDR1 is MNHNS and CDR2 SASEGT. The CDR3 has 15 amino acids. CDR3 in amino acids: CASSAGTGYTDAQYF. CDR3 nucleotide sequence: TGTGCCAGCAGTGCCGGGACAGGGTACACAGATGCGCAGTATTTT.

The gene calls are TRBV28 and TRBJ1-2, with D possibly matching TRBD1 (6 bases). The CDR3 totals 15 residues. Germline V gene lookup returns CDR1 MDHEN and CDR2 SYDVKM. V lost 7 bases to trimming and J lost 6 bases, with 21 bases between them. Here the CDR3 reads CASNLIYDRPDGYTF. The CDR3 coding sequence is TGTGCCAGCAATCTTATTTACGACAGGCCGGATGGCTACACCTTC.

This clonotype was counted a few times. The rearrangement joins TRBV29-1 to TRBJ1-1; no reliable D call. This CDR3 region has 14 residues. Germline V gives CDR1 SQVTM, CDR2 ANQGSEA. V was pared by 5 bases and J by 2 bases, with 15 bases between. The CDR3: CSVRSQLDNTEAFF. The CDR3 coding sequence is TGCAGCGTTAGGTCCCAATTAGACAACACTGAAGCTTTCTTT.

This clonotype appeared a few times. The V and J genes are TRBV9 and TRBJ2-1; 9 bases agree with TRBD2. This CDR3 region has 15 residues. Trimming removed 1 base from V and 3 bases from J; junction bases left unmatched: 2. Germline loops: CDR1 SGDLS, CDR2 YYNGEE. CDR3: CASSVLAGNYNEQFF. DNA of the CDR3: TGTGCCAGCAGCGTACTAGCGGGAAACTACAATGAGCAGTTCTTC.